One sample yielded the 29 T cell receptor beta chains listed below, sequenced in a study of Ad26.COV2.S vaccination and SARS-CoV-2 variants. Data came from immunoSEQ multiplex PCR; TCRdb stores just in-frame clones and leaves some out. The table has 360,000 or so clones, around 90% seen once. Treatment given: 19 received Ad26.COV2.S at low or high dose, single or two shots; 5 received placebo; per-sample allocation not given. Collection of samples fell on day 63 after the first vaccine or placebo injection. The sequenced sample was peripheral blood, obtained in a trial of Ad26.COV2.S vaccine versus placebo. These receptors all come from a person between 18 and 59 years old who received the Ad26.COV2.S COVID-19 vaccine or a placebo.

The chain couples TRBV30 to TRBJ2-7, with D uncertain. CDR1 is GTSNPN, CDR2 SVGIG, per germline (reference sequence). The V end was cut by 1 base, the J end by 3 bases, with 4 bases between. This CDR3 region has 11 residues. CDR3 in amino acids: CAWSASYEQYF. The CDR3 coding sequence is TGTGCCTGGAGTGCCAGCTACGAGCAGTACTTC.

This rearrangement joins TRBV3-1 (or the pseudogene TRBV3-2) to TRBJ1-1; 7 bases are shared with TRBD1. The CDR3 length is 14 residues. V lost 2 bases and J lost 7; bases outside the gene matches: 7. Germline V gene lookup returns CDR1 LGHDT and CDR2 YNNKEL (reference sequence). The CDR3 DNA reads TGTGCCAGCAGCCAACTAGCCCGGGACAGTGAAGCTTTCTTT. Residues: CASSQLARDSEAFF.

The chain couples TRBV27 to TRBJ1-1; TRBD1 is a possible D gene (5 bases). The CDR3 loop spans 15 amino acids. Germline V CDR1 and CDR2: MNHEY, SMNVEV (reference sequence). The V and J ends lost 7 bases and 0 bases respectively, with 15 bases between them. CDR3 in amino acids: CASISTVFMNTEAFF. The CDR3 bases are TGTGCCAGCATCTCGACAGTATTCATGAACACTGAAGCTTTCTTT.

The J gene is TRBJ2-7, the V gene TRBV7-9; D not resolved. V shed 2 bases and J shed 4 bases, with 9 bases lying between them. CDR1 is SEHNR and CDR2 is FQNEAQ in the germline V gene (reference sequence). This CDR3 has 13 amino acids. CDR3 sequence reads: CASSLKGRYEQYF. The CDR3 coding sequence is TGTGCCAGCAGCTTAAAGGGTCGGTACGAGCAGTACTTC.

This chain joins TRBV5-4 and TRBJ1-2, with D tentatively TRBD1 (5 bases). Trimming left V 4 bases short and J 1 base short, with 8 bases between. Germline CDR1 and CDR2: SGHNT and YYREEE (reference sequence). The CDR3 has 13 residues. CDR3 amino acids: CASSRDGNYGYTF. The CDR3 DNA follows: TGTGCCAGCAGCCGGGACGGTAACTATGGCTACACCTTC.

DNA for the CDR3: TGTGCCAGCAGATCCGGGACCCCCTACGAGCAGTACTTC. It is translated as CASRSGTPYEQYF. The chain is built from TRBV12-3 or TRBV12-4 and TRBJ2-7; D may be TRBD1 or TRBD2 (5 bases each). V was pared by 6 bases and J by 2 bases, with 11 bases between. CDR3 size: 13 residues.

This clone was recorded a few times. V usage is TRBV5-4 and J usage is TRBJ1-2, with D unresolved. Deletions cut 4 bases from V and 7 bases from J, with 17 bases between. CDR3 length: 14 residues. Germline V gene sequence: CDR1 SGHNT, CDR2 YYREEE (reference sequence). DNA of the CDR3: TGTGCCAGCAGCCCCGATTGGGCGGAGTCTGGCTACACCTTC. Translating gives CASSPDWAESGYTF. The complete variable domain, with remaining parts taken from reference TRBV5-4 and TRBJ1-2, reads ETGVTQSPTHLIKTRGQQVTLRCSSQSGHNTVSWYQQALGQGPQFIFQYYREEENGRGNFPPRFSGLQFPNYSSELNVNALELDDSALYLCASSPDWAESGYTFGSGTRLTVV.

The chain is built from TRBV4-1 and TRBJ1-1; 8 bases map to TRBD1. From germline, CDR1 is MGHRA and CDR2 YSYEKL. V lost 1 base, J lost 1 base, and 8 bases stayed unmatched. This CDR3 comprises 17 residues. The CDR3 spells CASSQGQGLLGNTEAFF. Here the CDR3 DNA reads TGCGCCAGCAGCCAAGGACAGGGGCTTCTAGGGAACACTGAAGCTTTCTTT.

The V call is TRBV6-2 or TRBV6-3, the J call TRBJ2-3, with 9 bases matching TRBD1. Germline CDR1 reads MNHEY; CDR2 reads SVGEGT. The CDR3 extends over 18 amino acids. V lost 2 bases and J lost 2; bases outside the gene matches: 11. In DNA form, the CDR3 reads TGTGCCAGCAGTTACCCCCGGGACAGGGTCGATTACACAGATACGCAGTATTTT. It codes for CASSYPRDRVDYTDTQYF.

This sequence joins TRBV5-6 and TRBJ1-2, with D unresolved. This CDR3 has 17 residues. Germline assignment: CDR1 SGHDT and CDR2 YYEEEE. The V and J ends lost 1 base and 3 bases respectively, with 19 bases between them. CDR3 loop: CASSLRAGPNTYYGYTF. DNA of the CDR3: TGTGCCAGCAGCTTGCGTGCCGGGCCAAACACCTACTATGGCTACACCTTC. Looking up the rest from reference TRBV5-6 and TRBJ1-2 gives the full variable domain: DAGVTQSPTHLIKTRGQQVTLRCSPKSGHDTVSWYQQALGQGPQFIFQYYEEEERQRGNFPDRFSGHQFPNYSSELNVNALLLGDSALYLCASSLRAGPNTYYGYTFGSGTRLTVV.

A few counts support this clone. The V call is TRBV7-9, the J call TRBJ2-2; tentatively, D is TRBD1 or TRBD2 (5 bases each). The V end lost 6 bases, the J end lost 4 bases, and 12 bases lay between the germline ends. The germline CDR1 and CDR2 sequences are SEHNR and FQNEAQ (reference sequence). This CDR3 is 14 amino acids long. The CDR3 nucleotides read TGTGCCAGCAGACAGGACTTCCCCACCGGGGAGCTGTTTTTT. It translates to CASRQDFPTGELFF.

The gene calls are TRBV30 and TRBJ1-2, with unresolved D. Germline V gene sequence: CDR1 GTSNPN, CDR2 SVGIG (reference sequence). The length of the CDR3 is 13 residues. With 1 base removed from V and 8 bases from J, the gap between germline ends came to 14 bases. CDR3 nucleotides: TGTGCCTGGAGTGGCTACTACGTTATCGGCTACACCTTC. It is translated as CAWSGYYVIGYTF.

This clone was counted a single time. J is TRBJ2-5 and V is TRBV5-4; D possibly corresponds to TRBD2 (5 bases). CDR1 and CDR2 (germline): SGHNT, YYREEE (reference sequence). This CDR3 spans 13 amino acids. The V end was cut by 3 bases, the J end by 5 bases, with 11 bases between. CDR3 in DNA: TGTGCCAGCAGCTATACTAGGATGGAGACCCAGTACTTC. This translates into CASSYTRMETQYF.

CDR3 bases: TGTGCCAGCTCACCTAGCGGACCCACAGATACGCAGTATTTT. Encoded protein: CASSPSGPTDTQYF. This chain joins TRBV18 and TRBJ2-3; possibly TRBD2 for D (6 bases). The CDR3 covers 14 residues. V was cut by 3 bases and J by 2 bases, with 9 bases left in between. The germline V gene has CDR1 KGHSH and CDR2 LQKENI.

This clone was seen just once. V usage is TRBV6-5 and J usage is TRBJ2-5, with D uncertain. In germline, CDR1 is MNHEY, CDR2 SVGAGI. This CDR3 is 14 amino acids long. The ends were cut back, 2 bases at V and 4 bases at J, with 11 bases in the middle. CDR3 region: CASSYGPDGETQYF. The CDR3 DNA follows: TGTGCCAGCAGTTACGGACCAGACGGAGAGACCCAGTACTTC.

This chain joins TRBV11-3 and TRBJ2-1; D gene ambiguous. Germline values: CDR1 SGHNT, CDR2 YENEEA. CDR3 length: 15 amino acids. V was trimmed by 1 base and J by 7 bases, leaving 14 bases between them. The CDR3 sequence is CASSLGTNSANEQFF. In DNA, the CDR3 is TGTGCCAGCAGCTTAGGGACCAATTCGGCAAATGAGCAGTTCTTC.

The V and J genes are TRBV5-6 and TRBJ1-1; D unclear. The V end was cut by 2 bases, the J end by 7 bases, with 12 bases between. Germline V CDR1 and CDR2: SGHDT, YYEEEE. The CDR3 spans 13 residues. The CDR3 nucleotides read TGTGCCAGCAGCTTCAACGGGGAAGGTGAAGCTTTCTTT. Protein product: CASSFNGEGEAFF.

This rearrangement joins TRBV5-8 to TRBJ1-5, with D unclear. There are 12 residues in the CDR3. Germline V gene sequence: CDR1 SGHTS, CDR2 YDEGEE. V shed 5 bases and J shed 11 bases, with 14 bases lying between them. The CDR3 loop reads CASRSSSQAQHF. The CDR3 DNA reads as TGTGCCAGCAGATCGTCATCCCAGGCCCAGCATTTT.

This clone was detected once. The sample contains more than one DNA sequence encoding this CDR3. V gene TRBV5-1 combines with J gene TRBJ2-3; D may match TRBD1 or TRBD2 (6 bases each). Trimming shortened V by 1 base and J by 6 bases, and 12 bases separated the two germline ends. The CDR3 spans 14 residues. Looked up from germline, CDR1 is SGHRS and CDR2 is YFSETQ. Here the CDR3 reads CASSLPGGGDTQYF. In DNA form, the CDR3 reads TGCGCCAGCAGCTTGCCCGGAGGGGGGGATACGCAGTATTTT.

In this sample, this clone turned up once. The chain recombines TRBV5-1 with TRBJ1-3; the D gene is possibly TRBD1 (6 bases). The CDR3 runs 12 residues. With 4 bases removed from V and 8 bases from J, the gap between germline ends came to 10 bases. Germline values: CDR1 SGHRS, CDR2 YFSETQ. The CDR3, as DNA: TGCGCCAGCAGCAAACGGGGGCACACCATATATTTT. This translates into CASSKRGHTIYF.

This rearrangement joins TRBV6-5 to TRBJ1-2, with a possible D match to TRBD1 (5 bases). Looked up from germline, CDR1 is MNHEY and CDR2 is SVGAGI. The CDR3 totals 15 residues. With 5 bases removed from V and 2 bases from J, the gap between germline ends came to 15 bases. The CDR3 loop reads CASSPQGVINYGYTF. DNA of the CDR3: TGTGCCAGCAGTCCCCAGGGAGTTATCAACTATGGCTACACCTTC.

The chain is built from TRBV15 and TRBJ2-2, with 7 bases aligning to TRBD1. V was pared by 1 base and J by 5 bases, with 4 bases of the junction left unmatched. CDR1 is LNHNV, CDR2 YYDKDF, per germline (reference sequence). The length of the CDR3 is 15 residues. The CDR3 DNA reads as TGTGCCACCAGCAGAGTGGGACAGCGAACCGGGGAGCTGTTTTTT. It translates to CATSRVGQRTGELFF.

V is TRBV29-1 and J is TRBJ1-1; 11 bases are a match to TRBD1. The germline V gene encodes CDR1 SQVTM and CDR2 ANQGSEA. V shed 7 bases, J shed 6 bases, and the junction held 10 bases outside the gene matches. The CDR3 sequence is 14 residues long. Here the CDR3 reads CSAGLGTGGAEAFF. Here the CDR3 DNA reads TGCAGCGCCGGGTTGGGGACAGGGGGTGCTGAAGCTTTCTTT. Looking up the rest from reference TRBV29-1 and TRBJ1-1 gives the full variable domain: SAVISQKPSRDICQRGTSLTIQCQVDSQVTMMFWYRQQPGQSLTLIATANQGSEATYESGFVIDKFPISRPNLTFSTLTVSNMSPEDSSIYLCSAGLGTGGAEAFFGQGTRLTVV.

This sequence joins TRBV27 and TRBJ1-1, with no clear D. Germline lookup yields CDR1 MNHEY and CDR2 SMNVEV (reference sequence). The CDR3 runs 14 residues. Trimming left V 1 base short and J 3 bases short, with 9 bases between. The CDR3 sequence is CASSLYILDTEAFF. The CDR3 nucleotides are TGTGCCAGCAGTTTATATATCCTGGACACTGAAGCTTTCTTT.

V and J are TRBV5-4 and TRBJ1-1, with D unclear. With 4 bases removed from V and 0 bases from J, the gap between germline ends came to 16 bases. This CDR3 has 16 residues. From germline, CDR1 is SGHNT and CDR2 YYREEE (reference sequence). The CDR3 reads CASSTIPRRVNTEAFF. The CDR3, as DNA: TGTGCCAGCAGCACGATTCCGAGGCGGGTGAACACTGAAGCTTTCTTT.

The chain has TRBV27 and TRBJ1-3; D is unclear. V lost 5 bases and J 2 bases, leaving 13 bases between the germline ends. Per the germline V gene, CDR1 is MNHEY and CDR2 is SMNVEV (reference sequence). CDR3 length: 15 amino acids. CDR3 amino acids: CASSHTGSTGNTIYF. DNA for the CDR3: TGTGCCAGCAGTCATACCGGGAGCACTGGAAACACCATATATTTT.

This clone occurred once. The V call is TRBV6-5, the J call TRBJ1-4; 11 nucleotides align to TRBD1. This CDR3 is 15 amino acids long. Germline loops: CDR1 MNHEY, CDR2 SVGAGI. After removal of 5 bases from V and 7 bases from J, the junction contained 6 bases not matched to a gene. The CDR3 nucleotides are TGTGCCAGCAGTAGATTCGGGACAGGGGGTGAAAAACTGTTTTTT. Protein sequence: CASSRFGTGGEKLFF.

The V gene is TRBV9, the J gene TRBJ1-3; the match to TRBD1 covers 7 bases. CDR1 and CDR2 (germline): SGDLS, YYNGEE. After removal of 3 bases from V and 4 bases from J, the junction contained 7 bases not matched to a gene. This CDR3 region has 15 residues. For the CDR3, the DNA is TGTGCCAGCAGCGAACAGGGGTCTATAGGAAACACCATATATTTT. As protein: CASSEQGSIGNTIYF.

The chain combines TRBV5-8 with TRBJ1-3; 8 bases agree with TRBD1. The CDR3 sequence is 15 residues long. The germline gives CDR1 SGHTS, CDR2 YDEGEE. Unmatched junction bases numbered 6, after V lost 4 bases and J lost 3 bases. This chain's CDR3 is CASSHGTGSGNTIYF. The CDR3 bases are TGTGCCAGCAGCCACGGGACAGGCAGTGGAAACACCATATATTTT.